These T cell receptor beta chains were read from a single sample in a study of identical twins. TCRdb processed the 5' RACE reads anew with MiXCR; each CDR3 protein has one entry. The sample records 1.5 million to 2 million distinct CDR3 sequences, around 29% being singletons. Sequencing input: cord blood. The receptors were sampled from a newborn girl in good health. Each CDR3 is given with its conserved first and last residue. The D gene is left open where the match is weak. The size entry is marked missing in some rows and otherwise reads once, few, many or a size class.

j_gene | abundance | v_gene | d_gene | CDR3nt | CDR3aa
TRBJ1-2 | few | TRBV10-3 | NA | TGTGCCATCACAAAAGACCCCACAGGGTATAATGGCTACACCTTC | CAITKDPTGYNGYTF
TRBJ2-5 | few | TRBV9 | TRBD1 | TGTGCCAGCAGCCCCAACAGGGGGTGGGTCCAAGAGACCCAGTACTTC | CASSPNRGWVQETQYF
TRBJ2-7 | few | TRBV12-3/TRBV12-4 | NA | TGTGCCAGCAGTTCGTATAGCCCGTTCTACGAGCAGTACTTC | CASSSYSPFYEQYF
TRBJ2-7 | NA | TRBV9 | TRBD2 | TGTGCCAGCAGCGTAGCCCCGGGACTAGCAGTTTACGAGCAGTACTTC | CASSVAPGLAVYEQYF
TRBJ1-2 | NA | TRBV7-9 | NA | TGTGCCAGCAGCTTAGTGGGAGTCCGGGGCTACACCTTC | CASSLVGVRGYTF
TRBJ1-2 | NA | TRBV14 | NA | TGTGCCAGCAGCCAATGGGACATCTATGGCTACACCTTC | CASSQWDIYGYTF
TRBJ2-3 | few | TRBV20-1 | NA | TGCAGTGCGTTCTTTGTTGGCACAGATACGCAGTATTTT | CSAFFVGTDTQYF
TRBJ2-1 | NA | TRBV20-1 | NA | TGCAGTGCTAGGTGGGGGCTAGCGGTCAACTACAATGAGCAGTTCTTC | CSARWGLAVNYNEQFF
TRBJ1-5 | NA | TRBV6-1 | TRBD1 | TGTGCCAGCGCGCAGGGGGCGTATAGCAATCAGCCCCAGCATTTT | CASAQGAYSNQPQHF
TRBJ1-1 | few | TRBV20-1 | TRBD1 | TGCAGTGCTGCCCAGGCAGGGGGCGAAGCTTTCTTT | CSAAQAGGEAFF
TRBJ2-7 | few | TRBV7-9 | NA | TGTGCCAGCAGCTTTCAACAGGGTCCTAACTACGAGCAGTACTTC | CASSFQQGPNYEQYF
TRBJ2-7 | NA | TRBV19 | NA | TGTGCCAGTGGGATAGCGGAGGCCTACGAGCAGTACTTC | CASGIAEAYEQYF
TRBJ2-1 | few | TRBV28 | TRBD2 | TGTGCCAGCAGTCTCCCGAGGACTAGCGGGACAACCTACAATGAGCAGTTCTTC | CASSLPRTSGTTYNEQFF
TRBJ2-7 | NA | TRBV4-2 | NA | TGTGCCAGCGGCCAAGAAGATCGGGATCTCGGCGAGCAGTACTTC | CASGQEDRDLGEQYF
TRBJ2-7 | few | TRBV20-1 | NA | TGCAGTGCTAGAGATTTTACCCCGAGGGCCTACAATGAGCAGTACTTC | CSARDFTPRAYNEQYF
TRBJ2-3 | few | TRBV7-9 | NA | TGTGCCAGCAGCGACAGGTTTAGCACAGATACGCAGTATTTT | CASSDRFSTDTQYF
TRBJ2-5 | NA | TRBV3-1 | NA | TGTGCCAGCAGCCAAGGCGTGGGGATACAAGAAACCCAGTACTTC | CASSQGVGIQETQYF
TRBJ1-1 | NA | TRBV4-1 | TRBD1 | TGCGCCAGCAGAGTAAAGGGGGCGAACACTGAAGCTTTCTTT | CASRVKGANTEAFF
TRBJ2-3 | few | TRBV25-1 | NA | TGTGCCAGCAGTGAACATGGAGGGGGGGCTGGAGATACGCAGTATTTT | CASSEHGGGAGDTQYF
TRBJ1-1 | NA | TRBV6-1 | TRBD1 | TGTGCCAGCAGTGGGACAGGGCCTTTGAACGCTGAAGCTTTCTTT | CASSGTGPLNAEAFF
TRBJ2-7 | many | TRBV29-1 | TRBD1 | TGCAGCGTGCAGCTTGGACAGGACTACGAGCAGTACTTC | CSVQLGQDYEQYF
TRBJ2-3 | NA | TRBV28 | TRBD2 | TGTGCCAGCAGCCGCTCTAGCGGGAGAGCAGATACGCAGTATTTT | CASSRSSGRADTQYF
TRBJ1-5 | few | TRBV20-1 | NA | TGCAGTGCTAGAGACGGAGCCCAGGGCAATCAGCCCCAGCATTTT | CSARDGAQGNQPQHF
TRBJ1-5 | NA | TRBV27 | NA | TGTGCCAGCGGAGGGGCGGGAAGCAATCAGCCCCAGCATTTT | CASGGAGSNQPQHF
TRBJ2-6 | many | TRBV5-6 | NA | TGTGCCAGCAGCTTGAGGCCCTCTGGGGCCAACGTCCTGACTTTC | CASSLRPSGANVLTF
TRBJ1-1 | NA | TRBV29-1 | TRBD1 | TGCAGCGGAAATACAGGGGGCACTGAAGCTTTCTTT | CSGNTGGTEAFF
TRBJ2-7 | few | TRBV28 | TRBD2 | TGTGCCAGCAGTTCTTTAGCGGGATTAGGGGATGAGCAGTACTTC | CASSSLAGLGDEQYF
TRBJ2-6 | few | TRBV28 | NA | TGTGCCAGCAGTTTATACCCCTCTAGGGATGGGGCCAACGTCCTGACTTTC | CASSLYPSRDGANVLTF
TRBJ2-4 | few | TRBV5-1 | TRBD1 | TGCGCCAGCAGCCCCCAATCCGGGACAGGGAAAAACATTCAGTACTTC | CASSPQSGTGKNIQYF
TRBJ1-5 | NA | TRBV28 | TRBD1 | TGTGCCAGCATTGAACAGGGGGCGCGGTCCAATAGCAATCAGCCCCAGCATTTT | CASIEQGARSNSNQPQHF
TRBJ2-1 | NA | TRBV18 | NA | TGTGCCAGCCAAAGGGGACCTAACTCCTACAATGAGCAGTTCTTC | CASQRGPNSYNEQFF
TRBJ2-3 | NA | TRBV20-1 | NA | TGCAGTGTCACATGGATCGGCACAGATACGCAGTATTTT | CSVTWIGTDTQYF
TRBJ2-7 | few | TRBV2 | NA | TGTGCCACCAATTCACCGGATGGGCGGGGAGCCTACGAGCAGTACTTC | CATNSPDGRGAYEQYF
TRBJ2-7 | NA | TRBV10-3 | NA | TGTGCCATCAGTGTAGGGCAGTCCCCCTACGAGCAGTACTTC | CAISVGQSPYEQYF
TRBJ2-1 | NA | TRBV20-1 | NA | TGCAGTGCTAGAGGGACTCATTCCTACAATGAGCAGTTCTTC | CSARGTHSYNEQFF
TRBJ2-7 | NA | TRBV4-2 | TRBD2 | TGTGCCAGCAGCAATACTCTAGCGGGAGGGGGCGAGCAGTACTTC | CASSNTLAGGGEQYF
TRBJ2-1 | NA | TRBV5-6 | NA | TGTGCCAGCAGGCCCTCGGGGGCACCTACCAATGAGCAGTTCTTC | CASRPSGAPTNEQFF
TRBJ1-2 | few | TRBV27 | NA | TGTGCCAGCAGTTTATACCAGGGACATGGCTACACCTTC | CASSLYQGHGYTF
TRBJ2-5 | NA | TRBV28 | NA | TGTGCCAGCAGGACTGGCGGGAATGTAAAGACCCAGTACTTC | CASRTGGNVKTQYF
TRBJ2-7 | NA | TRBV20-1 | NA | TGCAGGGCAATACAGGGCCCCGAGCAGTACTTC | CRAIQGPEQYF
TRBJ1-2 | many | TRBV6-6 | NA | TGTGCCAGCAGGGACAGTGACTATGGCTACACCTTC | CASRDSDYGYTF
TRBJ2-6 | few | TRBV27 | NA | TGTGCCAGCAGCCGAAAATTATTCTCTGGGGCCAACGTCCTGACTTTC | CASSRKLFSGANVLTF